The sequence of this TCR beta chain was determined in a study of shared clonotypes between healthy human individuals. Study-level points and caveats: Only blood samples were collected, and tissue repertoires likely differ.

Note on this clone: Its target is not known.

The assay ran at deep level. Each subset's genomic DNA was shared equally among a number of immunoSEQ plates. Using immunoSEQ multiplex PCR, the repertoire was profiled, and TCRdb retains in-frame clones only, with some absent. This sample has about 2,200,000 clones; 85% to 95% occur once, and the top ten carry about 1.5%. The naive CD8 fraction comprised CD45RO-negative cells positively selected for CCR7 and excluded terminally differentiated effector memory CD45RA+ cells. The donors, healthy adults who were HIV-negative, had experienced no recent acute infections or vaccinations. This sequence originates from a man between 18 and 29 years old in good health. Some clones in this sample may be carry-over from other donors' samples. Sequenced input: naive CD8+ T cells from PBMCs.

The DNA of the CDR3 is TGTGCCAGCAGTTCCCCATCTTCGGGCGGGACTGAAGCTTTCTTT. Translating gives CASSSPSSGGTEAFF. The genes are TRBV27 and TRBJ1-1; D is unresolved. The CDR3 length is 15 residues. The V and J ends lost 4 bases and 5 bases respectively, with 17 bases between them. Looked up from germline, CDR1 is MNHEY and CDR2 is SMNVEV (reference sequence).